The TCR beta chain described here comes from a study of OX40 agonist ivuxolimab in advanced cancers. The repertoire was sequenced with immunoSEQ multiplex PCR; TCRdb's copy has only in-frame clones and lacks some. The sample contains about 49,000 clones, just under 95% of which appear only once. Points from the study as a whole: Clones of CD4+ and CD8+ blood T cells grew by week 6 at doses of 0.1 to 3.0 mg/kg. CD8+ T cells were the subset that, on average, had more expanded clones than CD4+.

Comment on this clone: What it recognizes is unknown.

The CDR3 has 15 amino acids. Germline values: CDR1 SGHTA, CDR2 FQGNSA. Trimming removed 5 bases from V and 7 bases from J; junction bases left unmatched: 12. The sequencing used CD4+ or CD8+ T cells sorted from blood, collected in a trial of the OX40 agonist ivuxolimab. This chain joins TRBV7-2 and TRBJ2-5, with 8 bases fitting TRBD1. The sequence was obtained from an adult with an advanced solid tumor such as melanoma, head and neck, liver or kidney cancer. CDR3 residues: CASSPSRGQGGTQYF. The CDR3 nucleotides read TGTGCCAGCAGCCCTTCCAGGGGGCAAGGGGGGACCCAGTACTTC.